Shown below are 32 T cell receptor beta chains from a single sample sequenced in a study of early T cells in non-severe SARS-CoV-2 infection (dated by TCRdb to the early 2020s). The library was made by 5' RACE. Data came from a NextSeq 500. TCRdb handled the public reads itself, with Q25 trimming in fastp and clone calling in MiXCR, and kept productive beta chains. Every entry covers one CDR3 protein and lists the most common genes and DNA from its rows. The sample has 37,000 or so distinct CDR3 sequences on record, 5.8% of them singletons. Roughly 25% of the sample is held by the ten biggest clonotypes. Sequencing was done on a sample of whole blood. These receptors originate from an adult who was a healthcare worker with PCR-confirmed SARS-CoV-2 infection or an uninfected control (not recorded which).

The chain has TRBV7-2 and TRBJ2-3; D unresolved. Trimming removed 5 bases at V and 5 bases at J, with 5 bases between. Germline V gives CDR1 SGHTA, CDR2 FQGNSA. The CDR3 totals 11 residues. Here the CDR3 reads CASSQLDTQYF. The CDR3 nucleotides are TGTGCCAGCAGCCAGTTAGATACGCAGTATTTT.

This clonotype was detected ten times or more. The V and J genes are TRBV20-1 and TRBJ1-2; 7 positions match TRBD1. V lost 6 bases and J lost 3; bases outside the gene matches: 4. CDR1 and CDR2 from the germline V gene are DFQATT and SNEGSKA (reference sequence). The CDR3 runs 12 residues. CDR3 residues: CSAFQGDYGYTF. CDR3 bases: TGCAGTGCCTTCCAGGGGGACTATGGCTACACCTTC.

This clonotype was detected many times. The chain employs TRBV20-1 and TRBJ2-5; D gene uncertain. Trimming stripped 3 bases from V and 5 bases from J, with 10 bases between. Germline CDR1 is DFQATT and CDR2 is SNEGSKA (reference sequence). The CDR3 is 12 amino acids. The CDR3 sequence: CSARVSRETQYF. The CDR3 DNA follows: TGCAGTGCTAGGGTTAGCAGGGAGACCCAGTACTTC.

This clonotype appeared many times. The chain joins TRBV11-2 to TRBJ2-5; 9 bases are a match to TRBD1. Per the germline V gene, CDR1 is SGHAT and CDR2 is FQNNGV. V lost 4 bases, J lost 5 bases, and 8 bases stayed unmatched. This CDR3 spans 15 amino acids. CDR3 in DNA: TGTGCCAGCAGCTCAAACAGGGGGCGAATGGAGACCCAGTACTTC. It specifies CASSSNRGRMETQYF.

The table lists this clonotype with many counts. The J gene is TRBJ2-2, the V gene TRBV6-1; D tentatively reads TRBD1 or TRBD2 (6 bases each). The CDR3 runs to 15 residues. The V end was cut by 6 bases, the J end by 0 bases, with 11 bases between. Germline CDR1 and CDR2: MNHNS and SASEGT. The CDR3 here is CASRKGGTNTGELFF. The DNA for the CDR3 is TGTGCCAGCAGAAAGGGGGGAACGAACACCGGGGAGCTGTTTTTT.

This clonotype was recorded at least ten times. V usage is TRBV6-2 or TRBV6-3 and J usage is TRBJ2-4; D is unresolved. This CDR3 has 16 residues. Germline V lookup: CDR1 MNHEY, CDR2 SVGEGT. V was clipped by 4 bases and J by 0 bases, with 13 bases between them. The CDR3 loop is CASSSHTSLAKNIQYF. The CDR3 DNA is TGTGCCAGCAGTTCCCACACGAGCCTAGCCAAAAACATTCAGTACTTC.

The chain uses TRBV11-2 and TRBJ1-6; weak D call: TRBD1 (6 bases). CDR3 size: 16 residues. Per the germline V gene, CDR1 is SGHAT and CDR2 is FQNNGV. Trimming cost V 4 bases and J 4 bases, with 14 bases left between them. CDR3 coding DNA: TGTGCCAGCAGCTCCTCGGACAGAGTTTATAATTCACCCCTCCACTTT. Residues: CASSSSDRVYNSPLHF.

This clonotype appeared many times. The chain carries TRBV9 and TRBJ2-1; unclear D gene. Germline loops: CDR1 SGDLS, CDR2 YYNGEE. The V and J ends lost 0 bases and 12 bases respectively, with 13 bases between them. CDR3 length: 13 amino acids. The CDR3 here is CASSVDTLPRQFF. DNA for the CDR3: TGTGCCAGCAGCGTAGACACCCTACCGAGGCAGTTCTTC. Variable domain in full (rest from reference TRBV9 and TRBJ2-1): DSGVTQTPKHLITATGQRVTLRCSPRSGDLSVYWYQQSLDQGLQFLIQYYNGEERAKGNILERFSAQQFPDLHSELNLSSLELGDSALYFCASSVDTLPRQFFGPGTRLTVL.

This clonotype was detected many times. The V gene is TRBV20-1, the J gene TRBJ1-2; D remains ambiguous. CDR1 is DFQATT, CDR2 SNEGSKA, per germline (reference sequence). V shed 2 bases and J shed 0 bases, with 4 bases lying between them. CDR3 length: 12 residues. The CDR3 loop reads CSARQSNYGYTF. CDR3 DNA: TGCAGTGCTAGACAGTCTAACTATGGCTACACCTTC.

This clonotype has at least ten counts. The rearrangement links TRBV12-3 or TRBV12-4 to TRBJ1-1; 7 nucleotides line up with TRBD1. J was trimmed by 0 bases and V by 6 bases; bases with no gene match: 16. The CDR3 totals 18 residues. The CDR3 here is CASSRPVGTVAMNTEAFF. CDR3 sequence (DNA): TGTGCCAGCAGCCGTCCCGTAGGGACAGTAGCCATGAACACTGAAGCTTTCTTT.

In its sample, this clonotype was seen many times. This chain joins TRBV7-9 and TRBJ2-1; D is possibly TRBD2 (5 bases). This CDR3 has 12 residues. The ends were cut back, 5 bases at V and 8 bases at J, with 10 bases in the middle. Per the germline V gene, CDR1 is SEHNR and CDR2 is FQNEAQ (reference sequence). The CDR3 spells CASSRERDEQFF. The CDR3 DNA reads TGTGCCAGCAGCCGAGAGAGGGATGAGCAGTTCTTC.

This clonotype showed up just a few times. The chain has TRBV2 and TRBJ2-1; weak D call: TRBD2 (5 bases). The CDR3 length is 12 residues. From germline, CDR1 is SNHLY and CDR2 FYNNEI. With 3 bases removed from V and 6 bases from J, the gap between germline ends came to 6 bases. As DNA, the CDR3 is TGTGCCAGCAGTGATCGGGGCAATGAGCAGTTCTTC. Translation gives CASSDRGNEQFF.

In this sample, this clonotype turned up many times. This sequence joins TRBV5-1 and TRBJ2-5; D might be TRBD1 or TRBD2, each matching 5 bases. This CDR3 comprises 12 residues. CDR1 and CDR2 from the germline V gene are SGHRS and YFSETQ. V was cut by 7 bases and J by 5 bases, with 12 bases left in between. CDR3 sequence (DNA): TGCGCCAGCCGTCCGAGGGGCGAGACCCAGTACTTC. It codes for CASRPRGETQYF.

This clonotype was counted at least ten times. The chain joins TRBV18 to TRBJ2-1; no definite D call. The CDR3 runs to 14 residues. The V end was cut by 0 bases, the J end by 5 bases, with 8 bases between. Germline lookup yields CDR1 KGHSH and CDR2 LQKENI. The CDR3 here is CASSPPRPHNEQFF. CDR3 nucleotide sequence: TGTGCCAGCTCACCACCGAGGCCCCACAATGAGCAGTTCTTC.

This clonotype was seen at least ten times. V usage is TRBV12-3 or TRBV12-4 and J usage is TRBJ2-1; the D gene is possibly TRBD1 (6 bases). The CDR3 is 14 residues long. V lost 8 bases, J lost 3 bases, and 14 bases lay in between. The CDR3 DNA is TGTGCCAGCCTTCCCGACAGGTTCTACAATGAGCAGTTCTTC. Translated: CASLPDRFYNEQFF.

With respect to this clonotype: A read error may explain this, as a much larger clone is one base away. The rearrangement joins TRBV7-3 to TRBJ1-3; D gene unclear. The length of the CDR3 is 13 residues. The V gene's germline CDR1 is SGHTA and CDR2 FQGTGA. DNA of the CDR3: TGTGCCAGCAGCCCAAGCCTGGGAAACACCATGTATTTT. Protein: CASSPSLGNTMYF.

This clonotype was observed many times. The chain uses TRBV28 and TRBJ2-3, with D perhaps TRBD2 (6 bases). Germline CDR1 and CDR2: MDHEN and SYDVKM. This CDR3 has 15 residues. Trimming took off 6 bases at V and 6 bases at J, with 19 bases between the two ends. The CDR3 DNA reads TGTGCCAGCAGCTTTCGCAGGATTCGGGGGGATACGCAGTATTTT. As protein: CASSFRRIRGDTQYF.

This clonotype was observed many times. This chain connects TRBV2 to TRBJ1-1; 7 positions match TRBD1. Per the germline V gene, CDR1 is SNHLY and CDR2 is FYNNEI. The CDR3 loop spans 14 amino acids. After removal of 4 bases from V and 5 bases from J, the junction contained 7 bases not matched to a gene. The CDR3 DNA reads as TGTGCCAGCAGTGCGGACAGGTCGGGGACTGAAGCTTTCTTT. This sequence encodes CASSADRSGTEAFF.

This clonotype was recorded at least ten times. The rearrangement uses TRBV2 and TRBJ2-7; D ambiguous. The CDR3 has 13 residues. Germline V gene data show CDR1 as SNHLY and CDR2 as FYNNEI. V dropped 6 bases and J dropped 4 bases, with 13 bases sitting between them. DNA for the CDR3: TGTGCCAGCAGCCCCCTTATGGGGTACGAGCAGTACTTC. This encodes CASSPLMGYEQYF.

This clonotype has at least ten counts. This chain joins TRBV7-3 and TRBJ1-5; 9 bases fit TRBD1. The CDR3 sequence is 15 residues long. Per the germline V gene, CDR1 is SGHTA and CDR2 is FQGTGA. Trimming cost V 1 base and J 9 bases; bases outside gene matches: 7. The CDR3, as DNA: TGTGCCAGCAGCTTAAGGGACAGGGCCATATGGCCCCAGCATTTT. It is translated as CASSLRDRAIWPQHF.

There are many counts of this clonotype. The chain combines TRBV15 with TRBJ1-1; D not certain. CDR3 length equals 13 residues. V lost 0 bases to trimming and J lost 11 bases, with 13 bases between them. Germline V gene data show CDR1 as LNHNV and CDR2 as YYDKDF (reference sequence). In DNA, the CDR3 is TGTGCCACCAGCAGAGATGTATCGGGTGCGGCTTTCTTT. This sequence encodes CATSRDVSGAAFF.

This clonotype has at least ten counts. The chain combines TRBV6-5 with TRBJ2-2; D is undetermined. Trimming cost V 8 bases and J 3 bases, with 7 bases left between them. This CDR3 is 12 amino acids long. Germline V gives CDR1 MNHEY, CDR2 SVGAGI. CDR3 nucleotide sequence: TGTGCCAGCCTCTCTTACACCGGGGAGCTGTTTTTT. It yields the protein CASLSYTGELFF.

This clonotype came up many times. The chain joins TRBV14 to TRBJ2-1; D is perhaps TRBD2 (6 bases). The CDR3 extends over 16 amino acids. Germline lookup yields CDR1 SGHDN and CDR2 FVKESK. The V end was cut by 4 bases, the J end by 8 bases, with 21 bases between. The DNA of the CDR3 is TGTGCCAGCAGCCGGCGGGGCTCCATAGGTGGCGATGAGCAGTTCTTC. Protein sequence: CASSRRGSIGGDEQFF.

This clonotype was observed many times. J is TRBJ2-5 and V is TRBV28; 15 bases line up with TRBD2. Trimming removed 2 bases from V and 10 bases from J; junction bases left unmatched: 8. The CDR3 is made up of 16 amino acids. Germline lookup yields CDR1 MDHEN and CDR2 SYDVKM. The CDR3 reads CASSLQGTSGRKNQYF. The CDR3 region has the DNA TGTGCCAGCAGTTTACAAGGGACTAGCGGGAGGAAGAACCAGTACTTC.

There are many counts of this clonotype. The chain links TRBV24-1 to TRBJ2-1; 7 bases map to TRBD2. Trimming took 3 bases from V and 0 from J; bases not matched to a gene: 4. Germline V gene sequence: CDR1 KGHDR, CDR2 SFDVKD. The CDR3 is made up of 16 amino acids. As DNA, the CDR3 is TGTGCCACCAGTGATGCAGCGGGAAGCTCCTACAATGAGCAGTTCTTC. This gives the protein CATSDAAGSSYNEQFF.

The chain employs TRBV19 and TRBJ2-3; either TRBD1 or TRBD2 may fit D (6 bases each). In germline, CDR1 is LNHDA, CDR2 SQIVND (reference sequence). Between the trimmed V and J ends, which lost 9 bases and 1 base, there was a span of 17 bases. The CDR3 is 15 amino acids. As DNA, the CDR3 is TGTGCCAGCCAACCGGGGGCATCTGGCACAGATACGCAGTATTTT. Its protein is CASQPGASGTDTQYF. The full variable domain, in which reference TRBV19 and TRBJ2-3 provide the parts outside the CDR3, is DGGITQSPKYLFRKEGQNVTLSCEQNLNHDAMYWYRQDPGQGLRLIYYSQIVNDFQKGDIAEGYSVSREKKESFPLTVTSAQKNPTAFYLCASQPGASGTDTQYFGPGTRLTVL.

Many counts were recorded for this clonotype. The chain combines TRBV19 with TRBJ2-5; D possibly matches TRBD1 or TRBD2 (5 bases each). The germline V gene has CDR1 LNHDA and CDR2 SQIVND (reference sequence). Trimming left V 1 base short and J 5 bases short, with 14 bases between. There are 15 residues in the CDR3. The CDR3 region has the DNA TGTGCCAGTAGTATAGGCGATCAGGGACCGGAGACCCAGTACTTC. Encoded protein: CASSIGDQGPETQYF. The variable domain in full, completed from reference TRBV19 and TRBJ2-5, reads DGGITQSPKYLFRKEGQNVTLSCEQNLNHDAMYWYRQDPGQGLRLIYYSQIVNDFQKGDIAEGYSVSREKKESFPLTVTSAQKNPTAFYLCASSIGDQGPETQYFGPGTRLLVL.

V is TRBV6-6 and J is TRBJ2-5; 7 bases align to TRBD1. Trimming cost V 5 bases and J 0 bases; bases outside gene matches: 9. The CDR3 is 16 residues long. Germline V gene sequence: CDR1 MNHNY, CDR2 SVGAGI (reference sequence). CDR3 in amino acids: CASSNYPQGNQETQYF. As DNA, the CDR3 is TGTGCCAGCAGTAACTACCCACAGGGGAACCAAGAGACCCAGTACTTC.

This clonotype showed up many times. The chain is built from TRBV20-1 and TRBJ1-1, with TRBD1 as a possible D gene (6 bases). The germline V gene encodes CDR1 DFQATT and CDR2 SNEGSKA (reference sequence). V was clipped by 3 bases and J by 5 bases, with 13 bases between them. The length of the CDR3 is 13 residues. Here the CDR3 DNA reads TGCAGTGCTAGGGGCAGGGGAGAGACTGAAGCTTTCTTT. This sequence encodes CSARGRGETEAFF.

This clonotype appeared many times. The chain combines TRBV12-3 or TRBV12-4 with TRBJ2-3; 10 nucleotides agree with TRBD1. V dropped 8 bases and J dropped 5; count of bases not matched to a gene: 7. This CDR3 contains 14 residues. In DNA, the CDR3 is TGTGCCAGCCGCTACGGACAGGGGGGAGATACGCAGTATTTT. Its protein product is CASRYGQGGDTQYF.

The table lists this clonotype with many counts. The CDR3 region is CASSLRLPKQQTQYF. The DNA for the CDR3 is TGTGCCAGCAGTTTACGGCTGCCTAAACAGCAGACCCAGTACTTC. The chain combines TRBV28 with TRBJ2-5; D gene ambiguous. The CDR3 covers 15 residues. V dropped 2 bases and J dropped 6 bases, with 16 bases sitting between them. The V gene's germline CDR1 is MDHEN and CDR2 SYDVKM.

This clonotype was counted only a few times. The chain couples TRBV20-1 to TRBJ2-7; D is uncertain. CDR1 is DFQATT, CDR2 SNEGSKA, per germline (reference sequence). The CDR3 covers 12 residues. Trimming took off 3 bases at V and 6 bases at J, with 12 bases between the two ends. This CDR3 reads CSASLSLGEQYF. The CDR3 DNA reads as TGCAGTGCTAGCCTCAGTCTGGGCGAGCAGTACTTC.